A selection of T cell receptor beta chains follows, all from one sample in a study of technical replicates of blood from a handful of donors. The assay was immunoSEQ multiplex PCR, and TCRdb's table has in-frame clones only and misses some. The sample carries around 83,000 clones, 90% to 95% recorded once. Sequencing was done on a sample of T cells isolated from PBMCs. These TCRs come from a human donor in good health. CDR3s include the opening cysteine and the closing phenylalanine or tryptophan. Each record gives: V gene, J gene, clone size, D gene, CDR3 DNA, CDR3 protein. A D gene is named only where the DNA matches it firmly. Not all rows give a size; the values are once, few, many and, for expanded clones, a class.

V gene: TRBV7-6
J gene: TRBJ2-5
clone size: .
D gene: .
CDR3 DNA: TGTGCCAGCAGCTTAGAGGCGGGGTTCTCGGAGACCCAGTACTTC
CDR3 protein: CASSLEAGFSETQYF

V gene: TRBV28
J gene: TRBJ2-7
clone size: .
D gene: .
CDR3 DNA: TGTGCCAGCAGTGTAGCTCACAGGGTAGCGGAGCAGTACTTC
CDR3 protein: CASSVAHRVAEQYF

V gene: TRBV7-2
J gene: TRBJ1-6
clone size: few
D gene: TRBD1
CDR3 DNA: TGTGCCAGCAGCTCGGACAGGGGTTATTCACCCCTCCACTTT
CDR3 protein: CASSSDRGYSPLHF

V gene: TRBV19
J gene: TRBJ1-3
clone size: .
D gene: .
CDR3 DNA: TGTGCCAGTAGTATACAGGCTGGAAACACCATATATTTT
CDR3 protein: CASSIQAGNTIYF

V gene: TRBV28
J gene: TRBJ1-2
clone size: .
D gene: TRBD1
CDR3 DNA: TGTGCCAGCAGTTTTGCGGGACAGGGGACGTATGGCTACACCTTC
CDR3 protein: CASSFAGQGTYGYTF

V gene: TRBV6-1
J gene: TRBJ2-2
clone size: .
D gene: TRBD2
CDR3 DNA: TGTGCCAGCTGGGGGGGGAACACCGGGGAGCTGTTTTTT
CDR3 protein: CASWGGNTGELFF

V gene: TRBV14
J gene: TRBJ1-2
clone size: .
D gene: .
CDR3 DNA: TGTGCCAGCAGCCACATATACAGTAATGGCTACACCTTC
CDR3 protein: CASSHIYSNGYTF

V gene: TRBV10-1
J gene: TRBJ2-7
clone size: .
D gene: .
CDR3 DNA: TGCGCCAGCAGTGAGAACGCCTTTGGGCAGGGCTACGAGCAGTACTTC
CDR3 protein: CASSENAFGQGYEQYF

V gene: TRBV9
J gene: TRBJ2-3
clone size: .
D gene: .
CDR3 DNA: TGTGCCAGCAGCGTAGAGGGGGGGGGTTATGGGACAGATACGCAGTATTTT
CDR3 protein: CASSVEGGGYGTDTQYF

V gene: TRBV6-5
J gene: TRBJ2-7
clone size: .
D gene: .
CDR3 DNA: TGTGCCAGCAGTTACTCGACTATCCGGGGATCCTACGAGCAGTACTTC
CDR3 protein: CASSYSTIRGSYEQYF

V gene: TRBV18
J gene: TRBJ2-1
clone size: .
D gene: .
CDR3 DNA: TGTGCCAGCTCACCACAGAACAGGGATGAGCAGTTCTTC
CDR3 protein: CASSPQNRDEQFF

V gene: TRBV18
J gene: TRBJ2-7
clone size: .
D gene: TRBD1
CDR3 DNA: TGTGCCAGCTCACCACCTTCGGGACAGGCGTCCTACGAGCAGTACTTC
CDR3 protein: CASSPPSGQASYEQYF

V gene: TRBV27
J gene: TRBJ2-1
clone size: .
D gene: TRBD1
CDR3 DNA: TGTGCCAGCCAGGGACAGGCCGGGGGGTTCTTC
CDR3 protein: CASQGQAGGFF

V gene: TRBV27
J gene: TRBJ1-1
clone size: .
D gene: .
CDR3 DNA: TGTGCCAGCAGTTTATTAGGGCGGGGGAACACTGAAGCTTTCTTT
CDR3 protein: CASSLLGRGNTEAFF

V gene: TRBV28
J gene: TRBJ2-5
clone size: .
D gene: TRBD1
CDR3 DNA: TGTGCCAGCAGTCTCGGGACAGAGGAGACCCAGTACTTC
CDR3 protein: CASSLGTEETQYF

V gene: TRBV2
J gene: TRBJ1-2
clone size: once
D gene: TRBD1
CDR3 DNA: TGTGCCAGCAGTGTCATAGCTAGGGACAGGGCACCTAACTATGGCTACACCTTC
CDR3 protein: CASSVIARDRAPNYGYTF